Sequencing of this T cell receptor (beta chain) was carried out in a study of Ad26.COV2.S vaccination and SARS-CoV-2 variants. General study results and limits: Vaccinees and placebo recipients showed similar non-spike TCR breadth. The breadth of spike-specific CD8+ and CD4+ T cell responses after vaccination was reportedly substantial.

This clone was seen a handful of times. Its specificity is unknown. This CDR3 comprises 15 residues. The ends were cut back, 2 bases at V and 4 bases at J, with 15 bases in the middle. Germline V gene sequence: CDR1 MNHEY, CDR2 SVGAGI. Regarding treatment: about 20 received Ad26.COV2.S at low or high dose, single or two shots; about 5 received placebo; per-sample allocation not given. Samples came from day 63 after the first vaccine or placebo injection. Based in Boston, the donor was an adult of 18-55 years. The table came from immunoSEQ multiplex PCR; TCRdb's copy has only in-frame clones and leaves some out. The sample records about 460,000 clones, 89% being singletons.

The source is a person between 18 and 60 years old who received the Ad26.COV2.S COVID-19 vaccine or a placebo. This sequence joins TRBV6-5 and TRBJ2-7; D possibly corresponds to TRBD1 (6 bases). This material consisted of peripheral blood, taken in a trial of Ad26.COV2.S vaccine versus placebo. CDR3 nucleotides: TGTGCCAGCAGTTACACCAACGTCGGACAGTACGAGCAGTACTTC. Its protein is CASSYTNVGQYEQYF.